These 6 T cell receptor beta chains were all obtained from the same sample, sequenced in a study of CD8+ T cells in alopecia areata (dated by TCRdb to the late 2010s). The library was made by the immunoSEQ multiplex PCR assay. RNA was extracted from all samples and reverse transcribed into cDNA, which served as template for TCR sequencing. In TCRdb, the immuneACCESS table is reduced to in-frame sequences with V and J assigned. These tables do not hold every clone; where another copy was compared, an unresolved V gene accounts for under half, and the others remain unexplained. The sample yields about 200,000 clones; 50% to 60% were counted once. In total, the top ten clones hold more than 1.5% of the sample. Reading the label with the study, this specimen's time point is: approximately 4 weeks on oral tofacitinib. In light of the paper, this sample's treatment or condition label describes: oral pan-JAK inhibitor, 5-10 mg twice daily.

The sequences come from CD4+ T cells sorted from blood, collected at week 4, from a patient treated with tofacitinib. These receptors were obtained from a human donor with alopecia areata.

The table lists this clone with a few counts. The rearrangement uses TRBV4-3 and TRBJ2-3, with 9 bases identical to TRBD2. The CDR3 spans 17 residues. The V gene's germline CDR1 is LGHNA and CDR2 YSLEER. With 1 base clipped from V and 2 bases from J, the junction kept 7 bases outside the gene matches. CDR3: CASSQVVGGGATDTQYF. The CDR3 coding sequence is TGCGCCAGCAGCCAAGTAGTGGGCGGGGGGGCCACAGATACGCAGTATTTT.

The chain has TRBV27 and TRBJ1-1; D is unclear. V was clipped by 5 bases and J by 11 bases, with 15 bases between them. Per the germline V gene, CDR1 is MNHEY and CDR2 is SMNVEV (reference sequence). This CDR3 has 12 residues. As DNA, the CDR3 is TGTGCCAGCAGTGTTAGAGGCGGTCGGGCTTTCTTT. The encoded protein is CASSVRGGRAFF.

The J gene is TRBJ2-7, the V gene TRBV7-2; 11 positions match TRBD1. Germline V gene lookup returns CDR1 SGHTA and CDR2 FQGNSA. This CDR3 has 13 amino acids. The ends lost 5 bases at V and 9 bases at J; junction bases unmatched: 6. The CDR3 DNA sequence: TGTGCCAGCAGCCGGGACAGGGGGTTAGGGCAGTACTTC. Protein product: CASSRDRGLGQYF. The complete variable domain, with remaining parts taken from reference TRBV7-2 and TRBJ2-7, reads GAGVSQSPSNKVTEKGKDVELRCDPISGHTALYWYRQSLGQGLEFLIYFQGNSAPDKSGLPSDRFSAERTGGSVSTLTIQRTQQEDSAVYLCASSRDRGLGQYFGPGTRLTVT.

This clone was recorded at least ten times. The chain recombines TRBV2 with TRBJ2-7; D not resolved. From germline, CDR1 is SNHLY and CDR2 FYNNEI. Deletions cut 10 bases from V and 3 bases from J, with 10 bases between. This CDR3 comprises 11 residues. The CDR3 reads CATTTGYEQYF. The CDR3 DNA reads as TGTGCCACCACTACGGGCTACGAGCAGTACTTC.

The V gene is TRBV30, the J gene TRBJ1-5; D is ambiguous. CDR1 is GTSNPN and CDR2 is SVGIG in the germline V gene (reference sequence). The germline V and J ends were trimmed by 3 bases and 5 bases, with 11 bases remaining between them. The CDR3 consists of 13 residues. DNA for the CDR3: TGTGCCTGGAGCCGGGGTAGGGATCAGCCCCAGCATTTT. Encoded protein: CAWSRGRDQPQHF.

The chain links TRBV4-3 to TRBJ2-7; no definite D call. The CDR3 totals 14 residues. The V gene's germline CDR1 is LGHNA and CDR2 YSLEER. Deletions cut 0 bases from V and 2 bases from J, with 8 bases between. The CDR3 spells CASSQDNLAYEQYF. CDR3 DNA sequence: TGCGCCAGCAGCCAAGATAACCTCGCCTACGAGCAGTACTTC.